The 28 T cell receptor beta chains presented below share a single source sample, sequenced in a study of cytotoxic CD8 clonotypes in ibrutinib-treated CLL. Using immunoSEQ multiplex PCR, the repertoire was profiled, and TCRdb retains in-frame clones only, with some absent. This table holds 55,000 to 85,000 clones, around nine tenths found once. Sequencing was performed on PBMCs, taken after 12 months of ibrutinib treatment. The source is a human donor with chronic lymphocytic leukemia.

The chain combines TRBV7-8 with TRBJ1-4; D may be TRBD1 (5 bases). V was cut by 5 bases and J by 7 bases, with 11 bases left in between. CDR3 size: 13 residues. Germline CDR1 SGHVS, CDR2 FQNEAQ. The CDR3 DNA sequence: TGTGCCAGCAGCGCGTCTGACAGTGAAAAACTGTTTTTT. This sequence encodes CASSASDSEKLFF.

The gene calls are TRBV30 and TRBJ2-7; 8 bases are shared with TRBD2. With V trimmed by 1 base and J by 0 bases, 5 bases remained unmatched. The CDR3 loop spans 15 amino acids. Germline V gene data show CDR1 as GTSNPN and CDR2 as SVGIG (reference sequence). The CDR3 coding sequence is TGTGCCTGGAGTGCATGGCGGGGGGACTCCTACGAGCAGTACTTC. It encodes CAWSAWRGDSYEQYF.

The CDR3 nucleotides are TGTGCCAGCAGTTACTCCGCCAGGGGGGTGATCAACGAGCAGTACTTC. Translated, it gives CASSYSARGVINEQYF. The genes are TRBV6-5 and TRBJ2-7, with a weak D call TRBD1 (7 bases). The V and J ends lost 0 bases and 5 bases respectively, with 17 bases between them. The length of the CDR3 is 16 residues. CDR1 is MNHEY, CDR2 SVGAGI, per germline.

This chain connects TRBV6-1 to TRBJ1-5; 9 bases match TRBD1. V gave up 2 bases and J gave up 4 bases; unmatched junction bases: 3. From germline, CDR1 is MNHNS and CDR2 SASEGT. The CDR3 spans 15 residues. The DNA for the CDR3 is TGTGCCAGCAGTGAACCGACAGGGGGGAATCAGCCCCAGCATTTT. Translation: CASSEPTGGNQPQHF.

J is TRBJ2-2 and V is TRBV9; D gene uncertain. This CDR3 has 15 residues. The V end lost 4 bases, the J end lost 5 bases, and 15 bases lay between the germline ends. Germline loops: CDR1 SGDLS, CDR2 YYNGEE. The CDR3 spells CASSQRSSSTGELFF. In DNA, the CDR3 is TGTGCCAGCAGCCAAAGGTCTTCCTCGACCGGGGAGCTGTTTTTT.

This clone is a singleton in its sample. The rearrangement joins TRBV12-5 to TRBJ2-3; unclear D gene. CDR1 LGHNT and CDR2 FRNRAP come from the germline V gene. The length of the CDR3 is 15 residues. Trimming took 0 bases from V and 2 from J, leaving 9 bases between them. CDR3 amino acids: CASGLVGAVTDTQYF. The CDR3 bases are TGTGCTAGTGGTTTGGTTGGTGCAGTCACAGATACGCAGTATTTT.

This chain uses TRBV27 with TRBJ2-7, with D possibly matching TRBD1 (5 bases). CDR1 is MNHEY, CDR2 SMNVEV, per germline (reference sequence). Deletions cut 2 bases from V and 5 bases from J, with 25 bases between. The CDR3 runs to 18 residues. The CDR3: CASSLRSSPGSSPHEQYF. Here the CDR3 DNA reads TGTGCCAGCAGTTTACGATCAAGCCCAGGGTCTTCCCCGCACGAGCAGTACTTC.

The V and J genes are TRBV4-1 and TRBJ2-3; TRBD2 aligns across 8 bases. The ends lost 1 base at V and 1 base at J; junction bases unmatched: 7. Germline V CDR1 and CDR2: MGHRA, YSYEKL. The CDR3 is 17 amino acids. The CDR3 DNA reads TGCGCCAGCAGCCAAGGGAAGCGGGAGTGGGGCACAGATACGCAGTATTTT. Translated, it gives CASSQGKREWGTDTQYF.

In nucleotides, the CDR3 is TGTGCCAGCAGCCGGGAGGTACTTGGAAACACCATATATTTT. Translated, it gives CASSREVLGNTIYF. The rearrangement uses TRBV9 and TRBJ1-3; D is unresolved. Germline CDR1 reads SGDLS; CDR2 reads YYNGEE. The CDR3 consists of 14 residues. V lost 4 bases and J lost 3, with 11 bases in between.

CDR3 sequence: CASSFHRVPYEQYF. DNA for the CDR3: TGTGCCAGCAGCTTTCACAGGGTCCCCTACGAGCAGTACTTC. V usage is TRBV7-8 and J usage is TRBJ2-7; D might be TRBD1 (6 bases). CDR1 and CDR2 (germline): SGHVS, FQNEAQ. The CDR3 totals 14 residues. Trimming took 3 bases from V and 2 from J, leaving 11 bases between them.

The chain uses TRBV7-9 and TRBJ1-3; D gene ambiguous. Germline V gene lookup returns CDR1 SEHNR and CDR2 FQNEAQ (reference sequence). The CDR3 runs 16 residues. Deletions cut 5 bases from V and 0 bases from J, with 14 bases between. The CDR3 nucleotides are TGTGCCAGCAGCCTCGACGGGAGGAACTCTGGAAACACCATATATTTT. Its protein is CASSLDGRNSGNTIYF.

CDR3: CASSPVRDSFSDTQYF. CDR3 DNA: TGCGCCAGCAGCCCTGTGAGGGACAGCTTTTCAGATACGCAGTATTTT. V usage is TRBV5-1 and J usage is TRBJ2-3; 7 bases are a match to TRBD1. There are 16 residues in the CDR3. Germline V gene lookup returns CDR1 SGHRS and CDR2 YFSETQ. V lost 4 bases to trimming and J lost 4 bases; unmatched junction nucleotides: 12.

The J gene is TRBJ2-2, the V gene TRBV6-5; D is unclear. Germline CDR1 MNHEY, CDR2 SVGAGI. V lost 0 bases to trimming and J lost 2 bases, with 10 bases between them. The CDR3 sequence is 16 residues long. CDR3 residues: CASSYSMVVNTGELFF. The CDR3, as DNA: TGTGCCAGCAGTTACTCGATGGTGGTAAACACCGGGGAGCTGTTTTTT.

This clone appeared a few times. The V gene is TRBV6-6, the J gene TRBJ1-1; D is unresolved. Trimming removed 7 bases at V and 2 bases at J, with 20 bases between. Looked up from germline, CDR1 is MNHNY and CDR2 is SVGAGI (reference sequence). The CDR3 sequence is 16 residues long. The CDR3 loop reads CASKWEYTDLNTEAFF. The CDR3, as DNA: TGTGCCAGCAAATGGGAATACACTGACTTAAACACTGAAGCTTTCTTT.

V and J are TRBV28 and TRBJ2-7, with 7 positions matching TRBD1. V was clipped by 7 bases and J by 0 bases; unmatched bases: 6. The CDR3 sequence is 14 residues long. Germline CDR1 reads MDHEN; CDR2 reads SYDVKM. CDR3 loop: CASIAGTVSYEQYF. The DNA for the CDR3 is TGTGCCAGCATTGCCGGGACAGTCTCCTACGAGCAGTACTTC.

The rearrangement joins TRBV15 to TRBJ2-3; 9 bases match TRBD2. The trim removed 0 bases at V and 3 bases at J, leaving 10 bases unmatched. The germline V gene has CDR1 LNHNV and CDR2 YYDKDF (reference sequence). The CDR3 runs to 18 residues. CDR3 bases: TGTGCCACCAGCAGAGATCCGATCGCTAGCGGGGTAACAGATACGCAGTATTTT. Its protein is CATSRDPIASGVTDTQYF.

The V and J genes are TRBV7-3 and TRBJ1-1; 9 bases match TRBD1. Germline V gene data show CDR1 as SGHTA and CDR2 as FQGTGA. The CDR3 consists of 14 residues. The junction had 6 bases not matched to a gene; V was cut back by 4 bases and J by 6 bases. CDR3 sequence reads: CASSSQGALAEAFF. DNA of the CDR3: TGTGCCAGCAGCTCACAGGGGGCGTTGGCTGAAGCTTTCTTT.

V and J are TRBV19 and TRBJ1-1; D is ambiguous. The V end was cut by 8 bases, the J end by 3 bases, with 10 bases between. This CDR3 comprises 12 residues. CDR1 LNHDA and CDR2 SQIVND come from the germline V gene (reference sequence). The CDR3 loop reads CASGRAHTEAFF. CDR3 DNA sequence: TGTGCCAGTGGACGGGCTCACACTGAAGCTTTCTTT.

This chain uses TRBV11-3 with TRBJ2-1, with a weak D call TRBD2 (6 bases). V was clipped by 3 bases and J by 4 bases, with 13 bases between them. CDR1 and CDR2 (germline): SGHNT, YENEEA. The CDR3 spans 15 residues. The CDR3 here is CASSFSPGDYNEQFF. The DNA for the CDR3 is TGTGCCAGCAGCTTTTCGCCGGGAGATTACAATGAGCAGTTCTTC.

The V gene is TRBV4-2, the J gene TRBJ2-4; no clear D gene. Between the trimmed V and J ends, which lost 0 bases and 7 bases, there was a span of 4 bases. From germline, CDR1 is LGHNA and CDR2 YNFKEQ. The CDR3 has 12 residues. CDR3: CASSQDVNIQYF. CDR3 coding DNA: TGTGCCAGCAGCCAAGATGTGAACATTCAGTACTTC.

The V gene is TRBV14, the J gene TRBJ1-1; 9 bases map to TRBD1. CDR1 and CDR2 from the germline V gene are SGHDN and FVKESK. The ends lost 3 bases at V and 4 bases at J; junction bases unmatched: 6. This CDR3 has 15 residues. The CDR3 DNA is TGTGCCAGCAGCCACCTGACAGGGGGACTCACTGAAGCTTTCTTT. Its protein product is CASSHLTGGLTEAFF.

In its sample, this clone was seen once. V usage is TRBV9 and J usage is TRBJ2-5, with D perhaps TRBD2 (5 bases). From germline, CDR1 is SGDLS and CDR2 YYNGEE. There are 11 residues in the CDR3. V lost 7 bases and J 4 bases, leaving 8 bases between the germline ends. The chain's CDR3 is CASGSGETQYF. The CDR3 nucleotides read TGTGCCAGCGGGAGTGGAGAGACCCAGTACTTC.

The CDR3, as DNA: TGTGCCAGCAGTTCAGCGGGAGGTTTGGGGGAGACCCAGTACTTC. Translated: CASSSAGGLGETQYF. The genes are TRBV6-6 and TRBJ2-5; 9 bases are shared with TRBD2. This CDR3 is 15 amino acids long. CDR1 and CDR2 from the germline V gene are MNHNY and SVGAGI (reference sequence). V shed 4 bases, J shed 5 bases, and the junction held 8 bases outside the gene matches.

The chain uses TRBV6-6 and TRBJ2-1, with 11 bases lining up with TRBD2. J gave up 7 bases and V 10 bases, and 12 bases lay outside the gene matches. Germline values: CDR1 MNHNY, CDR2 SVGAGI (reference sequence). This CDR3 is 15 amino acids long. The CDR3 nucleotides are TGTGCCACTACCGATGTGTCTAGCGGGGGGAATGAGCAGTTCTTC. Its protein is CATTDVSSGGNEQFF.

This chain joins TRBV19 and TRBJ1-3; D is unclear. The CDR3 totals 14 residues. CDR1 is LNHDA and CDR2 is SQIVND in the germline V gene (reference sequence). V shed 10 bases and J shed 0 bases, with 13 bases lying between them. The CDR3, as DNA: TGTGCCACAAGGGCGGACCCCTCTGGAAACACCATATATTTT. This translates into CATRADPSGNTIYF.

The chain joins TRBV5-1 to TRBJ2-1; 7 bases map to TRBD2. With V trimmed by 5 bases and J by 6 bases, 11 bases remained unmatched. Germline CDR1 SGHRS, CDR2 YFSETQ. The CDR3 is 15 amino acids. The CDR3 DNA follows: TGCGCCAGCAGACTGTGGCGGGAGACCCCCAATGAGCAGTTCTTC. Translated: CASRLWRETPNEQFF.

This clone turned up a few times. The CDR3 sequence is CASSLGTSVYNEQFF. CDR3 bases: TGTGCCAGCAGCCTAGGGACTAGCGTCTACAATGAGCAGTTCTTC. The V and J genes are TRBV4-2 and TRBJ2-1, with 10 bases lining up with TRBD2. V dropped 4 bases and J dropped 3; count of bases not matched to a gene: 3. The CDR3 runs to 15 residues. Germline CDR1 LGHNA, CDR2 YNFKEQ.

The genes are TRBV28 and TRBJ1-1, with 9 nucleotides matching TRBD1. In germline, CDR1 is MDHEN, CDR2 SYDVKM. This CDR3 is built from 15 residues. V was pared by 8 bases and J by 3 bases, with 10 bases of the junction left unmatched. The CDR3 loop reads CASAITRDRDTEAFF. CDR3 DNA sequence: TGTGCCAGCGCTATAACACGGGACAGGGACACTGAAGCTTTCTTT.